This is a list of T cell receptor beta chains from one sample in a study of early stage breast cancer tumors. Method: immunoSEQ multiplex PCR; TCRdb's copy keeps in-frame clones and lacks some. Of 9,000 to 13,000 clones in the sample, around 72% were seen once. Sequenced input: breast tumor tissue. The origin of the receptors is a person between 65 and 79 years old with breast cancer. Each CDR3 is given with its conserved first and last residue. The D gene is left open where the match is weak. Clone sizes are given selectively: once, few, many, or a class where the clone is expanded.

V	J	D	size	CDR3	DNA
TRBV19	TRBJ2-7	TRBD2	.	CASSIRGSSYEQYF	TGTGCCAGTAGTATCCGCGGGAGCTCCTACGAGCAGTACTTC
TRBV13	TRBJ2-7	.	.	CASSESTQYF	TGTGCCAGCAGTGAGTCCACGCAGTACTTC
TRBV5-4	TRBJ2-1	TRBD2	.	CASSRTSGREGEQFF	TGTGCCAGCAGCCGGACTAGCGGGAGGGAGGGGGAGCAGTTCTTC
TRBV7-6	TRBJ2-7	TRBD1	large	CASSPREQGAGSYEQYF	TGTGCCAGCAGCCCTAGGGAACAGGGGGCTGGATCCTACGAGCAGTACTTC
TRBV4-3	TRBJ2-3	.	.	CASSLGGIRTDTQYF	TGCGCCAGCAGCCTTGGTGGCATCCGCACAGATACGCAGTATTTT
TRBV6-6	TRBJ1-1	TRBD1	.	CASSSLDRGQTEAFF	TGTGCCAGCAGTTCCCTAGACAGGGGGCAGACTGAAGCTTTCTTT
TRBV10-3	TRBJ1-1	TRBD1	.	CAISETGVHTEAFF	TGTGCCATCAGTGAAACAGGGGTCCACACTGAAGCTTTCTTT
TRBV28	TRBJ1-1	TRBD1	.	CASSLFPRGTEAFF	TGTGCCAGCAGTTTATTTCCCAGGGGGACTGAAGCTTTCTTT
TRBV10-3	TRBJ2-7	TRBD2	.	CAISASGRAPHEQYF	TGTGCCATCAGTGCTAGCGGGAGGGCCCCCCACGAGCAGTACTTC
TRBV4-1	TRBJ2-5	TRBD2	few	CASSPQGGETQYF	TGCGCCAGCAGCCCCCAGGGAGGGGAGACCCAGTACTTC
TRBV4-2	TRBJ1-5	.	.	CASSQEGRQVGQPQHF	TGTGCCAGCAGCCAAGAAGGTAGGCAGGTAGGTCAGCCCCAGCATTTT
TRBV30	TRBJ1-2	.	few	CAWSTGHGYTF	TGTGCCTGGAGTACAGGACATGGCTACACCTTC
TRBV19	TRBJ1-5	TRBD1	.	CASKRRQGLGQPQHF	TGTGCCAGTAAGAGAAGACAGGGGTTGGGTCAGCCCCAGCATTTT
TRBV19	TRBJ1-4	TRBD1	.	CASSPQGAQDEKLFF	TGTGCCAGTAGTCCTCAGGGGGCGCAGGATGAAAAACTGTTTTTT
TRBV5-1	TRBJ2-2	TRBD2	.	CASSLGTSNGELFF	TGTGCCAGCAGCTTGGGGACTAGCAACGGGGAGCTGTTTTTT
TRBV18	TRBJ1-1	.	once	CASSPPSRGGTEAFF	TGTGCCAGCTCACCACCGTCAAGGGGAGGGACTGAAGCTTTCTTT
TRBV7-3	TRBJ1-1	TRBD1	.	CASSFSSGIYGTGVNTEAFF	TGTGCCAGCAGCTTTTCTTCTGGGATTTATGGGACAGGAGTGAACACTGAAGCTTTCTTT
TRBV5-4	TRBJ2-2	.	once	CASSLRGVTGELFF	TGTGCCAGCAGCTTAAGGGGCGTCACCGGGGAGCTGTTTTTT
TRBV27	TRBJ1-5	.	.	CASRLGGNQPQHF	TGTGCCAGCAGACTGGGAGGGAATCAGCCCCAGCATTTT
TRBV27	TRBJ2-1	TRBD2	.	CASSQIGTSGYNEQFF	TGTGCCAGCAGTCAGATCGGGACTAGCGGATACAATGAGCAGTTCTTC
TRBV7-9	TRBJ2-7	TRBD2	.	CASSPGLAGEKQYF	TGTGCCAGCAGCCCAGGACTAGCGGGAGAAAAGCAGTACTTC
TRBV5-1	TRBJ2-5	TRBD1	.	CASKDATGGETQYF	TGCGCCAGCAAGGATGCTACAGGGGGAGAGACCCAGTACTTC
TRBV4-1	TRBJ1-2	TRBD1	few	CASSQVGTGNYGYTF	TGCGCCAGCAGCCAAGTGGGGACAGGGAACTATGGCTACACCTTC
TRBV19	TRBJ2-2	TRBD1	few	CASRIRTGSTGELFF	TGTGCCAGTAGGATAAGGACAGGATCCACCGGGGAGCTGTTTTTT
TRBV4-3	TRBJ2-7	TRBD1	.	CASSHNRGSLGEQYF	TGCGCCAGCAGCCACAACAGGGGTTCTTTGGGCGAGCAGTACTTC
TRBV4-1	TRBJ2-7	TRBD1	.	CASSQEGTGISYEQYF	TGCGCCAGCAGCCAAGAAGGGACAGGGATCTCCTACGAGCAGTACTTC
TRBV5-1	TRBJ2-3	.	.	CASSRNGQTTDTQYF	TGCGCCAGCAGCCGGAACGGACAGACCACAGATACGCAGTATTTT
TRBV2	TRBJ2-6	.	few	CAGEVGHGSGANVLTF	TGTGCCGGAGAGGTGGGGCACGGATCTGGGGCCAACGTCCTGACTTTC
TRBV5-6	TRBJ2-2	TRBD2	once	CASSWGTSGGTGELFF	TGTGCCAGCAGCTGGGGGACTAGCGGGGGCACCGGGGAGCTGTTTTTT
TRBV6-5	TRBJ2-5	.	.	CASKMPGQTQYF	TGTGCCAGCAAGATGCCAGGGCAGACCCAGTACTTC
TRBV10-2	TRBJ1-2	TRBD1	medium-sized	CASNTGDYGYTF	TGCGCCAGTAATACAGGGGACTATGGCTACACCTTC
TRBV25-1	TRBJ2-7	TRBD2	few	CASSARAGSYEQYF	TGTGCCAGCAGCGCCCGAGCGGGGTCCTACGAGCAGTACTTC
TRBV19	TRBJ2-2	.	.	CASSVGKTPGELFF	TGTGCCAGTAGTGTTGGCAAAACCCCCGGGGAGCTGTTTTTT
TRBV30	TRBJ1-4	.	.	CAWRSRAKEKLFF	TGTGCCTGGAGATCCAGGGCGAAGGAAAAACTGTTTTTT
TRBV6-5	TRBJ2-7	TRBD2	once	CASSTPGLAAYEQYF	TGTGCCAGCAGCACCCCGGGACTAGCGGCTTACGAGCAGTACTTC
TRBV6-5	TRBJ2-7	TRBD2	.	CASSNLAGGSYEQYF	TGTGCCAGCAGCAACCTAGCGGGGGGATCCTACGAGCAGTACTTC
TRBV7-6	TRBJ1-5	.	.	CASSLVEGGNQPQHF	TGTGCCAGCAGCTTAGTTGAGGGGGGCAATCAGCCCCAGCATTTT
TRBV19	TRBJ1-6	TRBD1	.	CASTNIPGGIGSPLHF	TGTGCCAGTACCAATATTCCAGGGGGCATTGGTTCACCCCTCCACTTT
TRBV15	TRBJ2-7	.	.	CATSRDGGHEQYF	TGTGCCACCAGCAGAGATGGTGGGCACGAGCAGTACTTC
TRBV7-8	TRBJ2-2	.	.	CASSPRVGPTGELFF	TGTGCCAGCAGCCCCAGGGTCGGACCCACCGGGGAGCTGTTTTTT
TRBV27	TRBJ2-7	.	.	CASSPTQGYHEQYF	TGTGCCAGCAGTCCAACACAGGGTTACCACGAGCAGTACTTC
TRBV27	TRBJ2-7	TRBD1	.	CASSRGPEQYF	TGTGCCAGCAGTAGGGGGCCCGAGCAGTACTTC
TRBV30	TRBJ2-7	.	.	CAWSRASSYEQYF	TGTGCCTGGAGTCGAGCGAGCTCCTACGAGCAGTACTTC
TRBV11-2	TRBJ2-7	.	.	CASSLVGDEQYF	TGTGCCAGCAGCTTAGTCGGGGACGAGCAGTACTTC
TRBV6-6	TRBJ2-3	TRBD2	.	CASRPGLAGYTDTQYF	TGTGCCAGCAGACCGGGACTAGCGGGGTACACAGATACGCAGTATTTT
TRBV7-2	TRBJ2-3	TRBD2	.	CASSLAAAGGTDTQYF	TGTGCCAGCAGCTTAGCAGCCGCGGGAGGCACAGATACGCAGTATTTT
TRBV2	TRBJ2-7	.	.	CATTPGQIRYEQYF	TGTGCCACCACCCCCGGACAGATTCGGTACGAGCAGTACTTC
TRBV5-4	TRBJ2-3	TRBD2	.	CASSLVLAGTDTQYF	TGTGCCAGCAGCTTGGTACTAGCGGGCACAGATACGCAGTATTTT
TRBV4-1	TRBJ1-1	TRBD1	.	CASSRSGGPTEAFF	TGCGCCAGCAGCCGGTCAGGGGGCCCGACTGAAGCTTTCTTT
TRBV5-6	TRBJ1-3	.	few	CASSQGLSGNTIYF	TGTGCCAGCAGCCAAGGACTCTCTGGAAACACCATATATTTT
TRBV6-5	TRBJ1-1	.	.	CASSYAGTEAFF	TGTGCCAGCAGTTACGCCGGGACTGAAGCTTTCTTT
TRBV29-1	TRBJ2-5	TRBD2	once	CSVDGLAGGPETQYF	TGCAGCGTTGACGGACTAGCGGGGGGGCCCGAGACCCAGTACTTC
TRBV5-4	TRBJ2-2	.	.	CASSLSYGELFF	TGTGCCAGCAGCTTGTCTTACGGGGAGCTGTTTTTT
TRBV5-1	TRBJ1-6	TRBD1	few	CASSPGQGGNSPLHF	TGCGCCAGCAGCCCGGGACAGGGAGGTAATTCACCCCTCCACTTT
TRBV5-1	TRBJ1-2	.	.	CASSPVTGSANYGYTF	TGCGCCAGCAGCCCAGTAACAGGTTCAGCTAACTATGGCTACACCTTC
TRBV28	TRBJ1-2	.	.	CASSPGRGERYGYTF	TGTGCCAGCAGCCCAGGGCGGGGGGAACGCTATGGCTACACCTTC